One and the same sample provided the 15 T cell receptor beta chains below, sequenced in a study of cytomegalovirus exposure and HLA in healthy donors. PCR involved 60 Vbeta and 13 Jbeta primers. Some clones are missing from TCRdb's copy, which holds only in-frame ones; the method was immunoSEQ multiplex PCR. The table records 130,000 to 150,000 clones, under 85% of them present only once. Sequenced input: PBMCs. The receptor source for this set is a woman between 40 and 55 years old in good health and CMV-seropositive.

This clone was picked up one time. J is TRBJ2-7 and V is TRBV7-2; D uncertain. The CDR3 is made up of 12 amino acids. Trimming left V 2 bases short and J 2 bases short, with 4 bases between. The V gene's germline CDR1 is SGHTA and CDR2 FQGNSA. Here the CDR3 reads CTSSLQTYEQYF. CDR3 nucleotide sequence: TGTACCAGCAGCTTACAGACCTACGAGCAGTACTTC. Full variable domain (remainder filled in from reference TRBV7-2 and TRBJ2-7): GAGVSQSPSNKVTEKGKDVELRCDPISGHTALYWYRQSLGQGLEFLIYFQGNSAPDKSGLPSDRFSAERTGGSVSTLTIQRTQQEDSAVYLCTSSLQTYEQYFGPGTRLTVT.

CDR3 nucleotides: TGTGCCAGCACGGACAGGGGAAATGAAAAACTGTTTTTT. This sequence encodes CASTDRGNEKLFF. The chain joins TRBV11-2 to TRBJ1-4, with TRBD1 matching over 9 bases. The CDR3 is 13 residues long. After removal of 7 bases from V and 5 bases from J, the junction contained 2 bases not matched to a gene. In germline, CDR1 is SGHAT, CDR2 FQNNGV.

The chain recombines TRBV9 with TRBJ1-4, with 11 bases aligning to TRBD1. Germline trimming cut 4 bases from V and 10 bases from J; bases unmatched to any gene: 9. The germline CDR1 and CDR2 sequences are SGDLS and YYNGEE. The CDR3 is 15 amino acids. CDR3 protein: CASSPGTGGFGKLFF. The CDR3 bases are TGTGCCAGCAGCCCGGGGACAGGGGGATTTGGAAAACTGTTTTTT.

The V and J genes are TRBV10-2 and TRBJ1-2; tentatively, D is TRBD1 (6 bases). The CDR3 runs to 18 residues. V lost 0 bases and J lost 2, with 19 bases in between. Germline V gene lookup returns CDR1 WSHSY and CDR2 SAAADI. The chain's CDR3 is CASSESSGGRRLNYGYTF. The DNA for the CDR3 is TGCGCCAGCAGTGAGTCTTCGGGGGGCAGACGGTTGAACTATGGCTACACCTTC.

This clone was seen at least ten times. In DNA, the CDR3 is TGTGCCAGCAGCAAACAGGGGGACCATGGCTACACCTTC. Encoded protein: CASSKQGDHGYTF. This chain connects TRBV7-9 to TRBJ1-2, with 8 bases that match TRBD1. This CDR3 has 13 residues. Germline lookup yields CDR1 SEHNR and CDR2 FQNEAQ (reference sequence). V shed 5 bases and J 6 bases; nucleotides not matched to a gene: 5.

This clone was recorded a few times. This chain uses TRBV19 with TRBJ1-5; D is possibly TRBD1 (6 bases). Trimming left V 4 bases short and J 3 bases short, with 19 bases between. The CDR3 is 17 amino acids. Germline-derived CDR1 and CDR2 are LNHDA and SQIVND (reference sequence). DNA for the CDR3: TGTGCCAGTAGTACCCGAGGGGGGGGTTTTTCCAATCAGCCCCAGCATTTT. Its protein is CASSTRGGGFSNQPQHF.

A single count supports this clone. The chain joins TRBV5-1 to TRBJ1-1; TRBD1 matches 7 bases. The CDR3 extends over 14 amino acids. Germline V CDR1 and CDR2: SGHRS, YFSETQ. The V and J ends lost 4 bases and 1 base, in that order; junction bases with no gene match: 4. The CDR3 DNA is TGCGCCAGCAGCGAGGGGGCAAGGAACACTGAAGCTTTCTTT. Translation: CASSEGARNTEAFF.

The CDR3 here is CASSEGPRGIYQPQHF. The CDR3 DNA reads as TGTGCCAGCAGTGAAGGTCCCAGAGGCATATATCAGCCCCAGCATTTT. The chain uses TRBV6-1 and TRBJ1-5; the D is unclear. CDR3 length: 16 residues. V lost 1 base, J lost 5 bases, and 15 bases lay in between. Germline lookup yields CDR1 MNHNS and CDR2 SASEGT.

The chain combines TRBV2 with TRBJ1-6; 8 positions match TRBD1. This CDR3 comprises 15 residues. Germline assignment: CDR1 SNHLY and CDR2 FYNNEI. J gave up 9 bases and V 0 bases, and 4 bases lay outside the gene matches. This CDR3 reads CASSEAYGQGSPLHF. CDR3 DNA sequence: TGTGCCAGCAGTGAAGCTTACGGACAGGGTTCACCCCTCCACTTT.

The chain has TRBV6-6 and TRBJ1-2; 9 bases are shared with TRBD1. Germline CDR1 is MNHNY and CDR2 is SVGAGI (reference sequence). The CDR3 runs to 15 residues. Germline trimming cut 5 bases from V and 7 bases from J; bases unmatched to any gene: 11. This chain's CDR3 is CASSQTRDRGGGYTF. CDR3 nucleotides: TGTGCCAGCAGTCAAACGCGAGACAGGGGGGGTGGCTACACCTTC.

The rearrangement joins TRBV5-1 to TRBJ2-7, with 13 bases matching TRBD2. J lost 5 bases, V lost 0 bases, and 2 bases had no gene match. The length of the CDR3 is 15 residues. Germline CDR1 reads SGHRS; CDR2 reads YFSETQ. This CDR3 is CASSLGLAGGNEQYF. The CDR3 nucleotides read TGCGCCAGCAGCTTGGGACTAGCGGGGGGAAACGAGCAGTACTTC.

The rearrangement joins TRBV2 to TRBJ2-7; 9 bases map to TRBD1. Germline loops: CDR1 SNHLY, CDR2 FYNNEI. The CDR3 has 15 amino acids. The trim removed 6 bases at V and 4 bases at J, leaving 10 bases unmatched. CDR3 amino acids: CASRGTGGARYEQYF. Here the CDR3 DNA reads TGTGCCAGCAGAGGAACAGGGGGCGCGAGGTACGAGCAGTACTTC.

This rearrangement joins TRBV15 to TRBJ1-5, with D perhaps TRBD1 (6 bases). CDR3 length: 17 residues. V was pared by 0 bases and J by 0 bases, with 12 bases between. Germline CDR1 LNHNV, CDR2 YYDKDF (reference sequence). The CDR3 sequence: CATSRDEAQGSNQPQHF. CDR3 bases: TGTGCCACCAGCAGAGATGAGGCACAGGGTAGCAATCAGCCCCAGCATTTT.

The chain combines TRBV6-1 with TRBJ1-5, with 12 bases that match TRBD1. The CDR3 has 14 residues. With V trimmed by 6 bases and J by 6 bases, 3 bases remained unmatched. From germline, CDR1 is MNHNS and CDR2 SASEGT. CDR3 bases: TGTGCCAGCAGCGGGACAGGGGGCGGTCAGCCCCAGCATTTT. As protein: CASSGTGGGQPQHF.

The genes are TRBV9 and TRBJ2-7; perhaps TRBD2 as D (5 bases). Germline V gene data show CDR1 as SGDLS and CDR2 as YYNGEE. The germline V and J ends were trimmed by 3 bases and 3 bases, with 10 bases remaining between them. This CDR3 region has 13 residues. For the CDR3, the DNA is TGTGCCAGCAGCGAGGGAGTGGGCTACGAGCAGTACTTC. It specifies CASSEGVGYEQYF.